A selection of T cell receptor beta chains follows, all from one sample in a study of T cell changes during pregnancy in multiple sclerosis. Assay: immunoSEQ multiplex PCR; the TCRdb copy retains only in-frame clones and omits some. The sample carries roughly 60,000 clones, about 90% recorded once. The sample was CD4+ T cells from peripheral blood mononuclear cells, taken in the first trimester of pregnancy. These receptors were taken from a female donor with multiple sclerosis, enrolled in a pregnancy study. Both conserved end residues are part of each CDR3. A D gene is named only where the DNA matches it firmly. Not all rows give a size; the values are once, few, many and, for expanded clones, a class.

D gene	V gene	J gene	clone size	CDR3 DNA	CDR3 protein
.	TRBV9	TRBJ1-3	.	TGTGCCAGCAGCGTAGATCTTCGGGGGACTGGAAACACCATATATTTT	CASSVDLRGTGNTIYF
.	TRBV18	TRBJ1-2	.	TGTGCCAGCTCACCGCAGGTCGGCTATGGCTACACCTTC	CASSPQVGYGYTF
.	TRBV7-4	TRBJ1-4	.	TGTGCCAGCAGCTTAGAAGGACCCCGAGGGGAAAAACTGTTTTTT	CASSLEGPRGEKLFF
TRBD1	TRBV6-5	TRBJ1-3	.	TGTGCCAGCAGTCGGACAGGGCGCTCTGGAAACACCATATATTTT	CASSRTGRSGNTIYF
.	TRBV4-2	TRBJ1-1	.	TGTGCCAGCACCCGATCGGGTGGCACTGAAGCTTTCTTT	CASTRSGGTEAFF
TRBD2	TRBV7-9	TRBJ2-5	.	TGTGCCAGCAGCTTAGCGCTGGCGGGGGGGCATCAGACCCAGTACTTC	CASSLALAGGHQTQYF
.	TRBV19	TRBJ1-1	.	TGTGCCAGTAGTATAGGACTGGGAGTGAACACTGAAGCTTTCTTT	CASSIGLGVNTEAFF
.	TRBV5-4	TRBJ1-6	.	TGTGCCAGCAGCTTGGGGACAGCGGGATCCTATAATTCACCCCTCCACTTT	CASSLGTAGSYNSPLHF
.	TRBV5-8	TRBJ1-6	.	TGTGCCAGCAGCCGACATTATAATTCACCCCTCCACTTT	CASSRHYNSPLHF
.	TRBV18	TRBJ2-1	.	TGTGCCAGCTCGGGACTCGTCCTTAGTGATGAGCAGTTCTTC	CASSGLVLSDEQFF
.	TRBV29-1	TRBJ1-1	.	TGCAGCGTTGGGGGAGGGGCCGAGAGGACTGAAGCTTTCTTT	CSVGGGAERTEAFF
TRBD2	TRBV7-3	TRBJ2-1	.	TGTGCCAGCAGCCCTACGAGACTAGCGGGGGGTACCACCTACAATGAGCAGTTCTTC	CASSPTRLAGGTTYNEQFF
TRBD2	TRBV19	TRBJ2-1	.	TGTGCCAGTAGTAGCCCAGGGAGGGGCGGGGCCAGCTCCTACAATGAGCAGTTCTTC	CASSSPGRGGASSYNEQFF
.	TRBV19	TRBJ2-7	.	TGTGCCAGTAAGGAGGGTGCCGAGCAGTACTTC	CASKEGAEQYF
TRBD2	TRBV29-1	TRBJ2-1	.	TGCAGCGCCATACTAGCGGGGGGGCCGGGTGAGCAGTTCTTC	CSAILAGGPGEQFF
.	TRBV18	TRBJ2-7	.	TGTGCCAGCTCACCATCCGGGGACGAGCAGTACTTC	CASSPSGDEQYF
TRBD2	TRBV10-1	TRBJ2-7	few	TGCGCCAGCAGTTGCCCGCCGGGACTAGCGGTCGAGCAGTACTTC	CASSCPPGLAVEQYF
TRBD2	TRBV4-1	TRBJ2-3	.	TGCGCCAGCAGCCAAGTGACACTAGCGGGGGGTCAGTATTTT	CASSQVTLAGGQYF
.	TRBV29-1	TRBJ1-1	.	TGCAGCTCTTTGGGGGGATTGAACACTGAAGCTTTCTTT	CSSLGGLNTEAFF
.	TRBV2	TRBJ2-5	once	TGTGCCAGCAGCCAAAGGGGTCCTACGGTACAAGAGACCCAGTACTTC	CASSQRGPTVQETQYF
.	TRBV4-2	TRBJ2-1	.	TGTGCCAGCACCAAAGATCGGGACTGGAAGACCTACAATGAGCAGTTCTTC	CASTKDRDWKTYNEQFF
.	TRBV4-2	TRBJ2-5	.	TGTGCCAGCAGCCAAGAGGGCCTAGCCGTGGTCTTGGAGACCCAGTACTTC	CASSQEGLAVVLETQYF
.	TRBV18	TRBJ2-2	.	TGTGCCAGCTCACCCGGGACAACGAACACCGGGGAGCTGTTTTTT	CASSPGTTNTGELFF
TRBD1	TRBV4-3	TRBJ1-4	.	TGCGCCAGCAGCCACGGCGCCGGGACAGGGCTAGAAAAACTGTTTTTT	CASSHGAGTGLEKLFF
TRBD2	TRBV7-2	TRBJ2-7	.	TGTGCCAGCAGCTTAGCTAGCGGGGGGGTAGGCGAGCAGTACTTC	CASSLASGGVGEQYF
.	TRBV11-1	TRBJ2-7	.	TGTGCCAGCAGCCCTGATAGTTACGAGCAGTACTTC	CASSPDSYEQYF
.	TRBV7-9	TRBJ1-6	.	TGTGCCAGCAGCTTAGCACATGGGCCGCGCTCCTATAATTCACCCCTCCACTTT	CASSLAHGPRSYNSPLHF
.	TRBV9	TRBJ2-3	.	TGTGCCAGCAGCCTTGGGCCATCAGATACGCAGTATTTT	CASSLGPSDTQYF
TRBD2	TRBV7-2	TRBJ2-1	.	TGTGCCAGCAGCTTAGCCCCCGGGGGGATGAATGAGCAGTTCTTC	CASSLAPGGMNEQFF
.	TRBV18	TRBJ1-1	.	TGTGCCAGCTCACCGGGGGGAGGGTTTGAAGCTTTCTTT	CASSPGGGFEAFF
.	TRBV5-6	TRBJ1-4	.	TGTGCCAGCAGCTGGGGAGAGTCAACTAATGAAAAACTGTTTTTT	CASSWGESTNEKLFF
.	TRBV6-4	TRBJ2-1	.	TGTGCCAGCATTCCACCTATACGGGGCTACAATGAGCAGTTCTTC	CASIPPIRGYNEQFF
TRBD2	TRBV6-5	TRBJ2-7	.	TGTGCCAGCAGTCCCCTGGGGAGGGTTCTGTACGAGCAGTACTTC	CASSPLGRVLYEQYF
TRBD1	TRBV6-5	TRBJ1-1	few	TGTGCCAGCAGGGGGACAGGGATGAACACTGAAGCTTTCTTT	CASRGTGMNTEAFF
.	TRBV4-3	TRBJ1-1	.	TGCGCCAGCAGCCCATCGTGGGTCGCAGGGCCGATGAACACTGAAGCTTTCTTT	CASSPSWVAGPMNTEAFF
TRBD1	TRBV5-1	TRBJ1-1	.	TGCGCCAGCAGCTCACGGACAGGAGCGAACACTGAAGCTTTCTTT	CASSSRTGANTEAFF
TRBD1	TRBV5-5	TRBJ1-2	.	TGTGCCAGCAGCTCGACAGGGGAGTTGGGAGGCTACACCTTC	CASSSTGELGGYTF
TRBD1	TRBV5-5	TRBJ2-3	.	TGTGCCAGCAGCTTAGGGACAGTCACAGATACGCAGTATTTT	CASSLGTVTDTQYF
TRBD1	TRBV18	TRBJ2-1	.	TGTGCCAGCTCACCACGGAGGGGGTCCGGGACAGGGGACTACAATGAGCAGTTCTTC	CASSPRRGSGTGDYNEQFF
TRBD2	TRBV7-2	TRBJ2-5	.	TGTGCCAGCAGCTTAGCGCTCCTAGCGGCTACTCTCTCCCAAGAGACCCAGTACTTC	CASSLALLAATLSQETQYF
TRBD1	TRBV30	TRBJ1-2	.	TGTGCCTGGAGTTGGGACAGCATAACCTATGGCTACACCTTC	CAWSWDSITYGYTF
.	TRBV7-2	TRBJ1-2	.	TGTGCCAGCAGCTTAGATCAGGGCTGGGGTTATGGCTACACCTTC	CASSLDQGWGYGYTF
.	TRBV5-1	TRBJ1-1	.	TGCGCCAGCAGCTTGGGGGCGGGCTTGGGTATTGTCAACACTGAAGCTTTCTTT	CASSLGAGLGIVNTEAFF
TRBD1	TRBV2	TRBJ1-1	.	TGTGCCAGCAGGGAGAGGACAGGGGGCACTGAAGCTTTCTTT	CASRERTGGTEAFF
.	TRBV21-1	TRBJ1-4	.	TGTGCCAGGAAGAGCGGGACAGGGGGCGCTGAGGGTAATGAAAAACTGTTTTTT	CARKSGTGGAEGNEKLFF